A single sample is the source of the 6 T cell receptor beta chains below, sequenced in a study of blood T cell repertoires in COVID-19. Some clones are missing from TCRdb's copy, which holds only in-frame ones; the method was immunoSEQ multiplex PCR. The sample consists of nearly 110,000 clones, around 90% of them appearing once. Sequenced material: peripheral blood. Every receptor here comes from a woman in her twenties or thirties with acute or convalescent COVID-19.

This clone has only one observation. The chain uses TRBV6-6 and TRBJ1-4, with unresolved D. The CDR3 loop spans 14 amino acids. V dropped 7 bases and J dropped 5 bases, with 14 bases sitting between them. Germline CDR1 is MNHNY and CDR2 is SVGAGI (reference sequence). The CDR3 sequence is CASIGTAGNEKLFF. CDR3 sequence (DNA): TGTGCCAGCATCGGTACAGCTGGAAATGAAAAACTGTTTTTT.

The V and J genes are TRBV5-1 and TRBJ1-4; 7 bases agree with TRBD1. Germline V gives CDR1 SGHRS, CDR2 YFSETQ. V shed 4 bases and J 4 bases; nucleotides not matched to a gene: 7. The CDR3 is 15 residues long. CDR3 loop: CASSQPGQINEKLFF. As DNA, the CDR3 is TGCGCCAGCAGCCAGCCGGGACAGATTAATGAAAAACTGTTTTTT.

V and J are TRBV4-1 and TRBJ2-1; TRBD2 agrees at 8 bases. V dropped 2 bases and J dropped 8; count of bases not matched to a gene: 11. The length of the CDR3 is 16 residues. Germline V CDR1 and CDR2: MGHRA, YSYEKL. The DNA for the CDR3 is TGCGCCAGCAGCCAACCTCTAGCGGGCCGAAGGCATGAGCAGTTCTTC. This translates into CASSQPLAGRRHEQFF.

The chain carries TRBV6-6 and TRBJ2-1; D is ambiguous. Germline V gene data show CDR1 as MNHNY and CDR2 as SVGAGI (reference sequence). V was shortened by 2 bases and J by 3 bases, with 8 bases between the two germline ends. There are 14 residues in the CDR3. CDR3 in DNA: TGTGCCAGCAGTTACGAGGCCTACTACAATGAGCAGTTCTTC. It yields the protein CASSYEAYYNEQFF.

V and J are TRBV27 and TRBJ2-1; D is ambiguous. The CDR3 consists of 14 residues. Trimming removed 7 bases from V and 6 bases from J, with 16 bases in between. Looked up from germline, CDR1 is MNHEY and CDR2 is SMNVEV (reference sequence). The CDR3 DNA reads as TGTGCCAGCACCAAGGTTGGGCGAGCCAATGAGCAGTTCTTC. Residues: CASTKVGRANEQFF.

This chain joins TRBV28 and TRBJ2-7, with 8 bases fitting TRBD2. Germline assignment: CDR1 MDHEN and CDR2 SYDVKM. The CDR3 sequence is 14 residues long. The junction had 6 bases not matched to a gene; V was cut back by 6 bases and J by 2 bases. CDR3 nucleotide sequence: TGTGCCAGCAGCCAACAGCGGGGGACCTACGAGCAGTACTTC. Amino acid sequence: CASSQQRGTYEQYF.